This T cell receptor (beta chain) comes out of a study of blood T cell repertoires in COVID-19. On the study more broadly: The United States, Italy and Spain provided the acute and convalescent COVID-19 samples. PBMCs, B-cell-depleted T cells, or T cells provided the cDNA or gDNA that made up the material.

As handled by the study authors: Amplification of reference gene primers provided the estimated nucleated cell counts. This table comes from immunoSEQ multiplex PCR, and its TCRdb copy is limited to in-frame clones, with some not included. V and J calls and clone size follow that table, whereas D and trimming were derived from the DNA. In the table there are around 67,000 clones, 87% of which are singletons. CDR3 length: 13 amino acids. Deletions cut 0 bases from V and 3 bases from J, with 7 bases between. CDR1 and CDR2 (germline): SGHRS, YFSETQ. The V call is TRBV5-1, the J call TRBJ2-7; D gene uncertain. The sample taken for sequencing was peripheral blood. The source is a man aged 50 to 59 with active COVID-19. CDR3 DNA: TGCGCCAGCAGCTTGGAAACACGCTACGAGCAGTACTTC. It is translated as CASSLETRYEQYF.